This T cell receptor beta chain was documented in a study of blood T cell repertoires in COVID-19. At the level of the study: The United States, Italy and Spain were the sources of the acute and convalescent COVID-19 samples. T cells, B-cell-depleted T cells, or PBMCs supplied cDNA or gDNA.

The protocol was immunoSEQ multiplex PCR, while the TCRdb copy is restricted to in-frame clones and leaves out a portion. Of roughly 65,000 clones listed, roughly 90% are singletons. V gave up 2 bases and J gave up 3 bases; unmatched junction bases: 8. Germline V gives CDR1 SNHLY, CDR2 FYNNEI. The CDR3 runs 17 residues. What was sequenced was peripheral blood. The chain is built from TRBV2 and TRBJ1-2, with TRBD1 matching 11 bases. The origin of this receptor is a man in his sixties with acute or convalescent COVID-19. CDR3 amino acids: CASSERGTGGSYYGYTF. CDR3 bases: TGTGCCAGCAGTGAACGTGGGACAGGGGGGAGTTACTATGGCTACACCTTC.